This T cell receptor (beta chain) emerged from a study of cytomegalovirus exposure and HLA in healthy donors (dated 2017 in TCRdb). Background for the entire study: The 666 repertoires of the first cohort and the 95 to 150 validation repertoires were produced on the same platform, according to a later analysis. To predict cytomegalovirus infection status, the study brought together high-throughput TCR immunosequencing, statistical association of individual TCRs with disease status, and machine learning. Along with the roughly 700-subject first cohort, a separate validation cohort of approximately 110 different subjects was used. The study was designed to test whether signatures of past pathogen exposure could be identified by cataloging public T cell receptors. Study-wide findings and limitations: Cytomegalovirus status was reported to be diagnosed by the classifier with high specificity and sensitivity in both the original and validation cohorts. A total of fewer than 200 TCR beta chains were listed by the study as associated with cytomegalovirus. Most TCR sequences were observed very rarely across donors, whereas some public TCRs were present in many individuals. The authors suggested that the approach could potentially be extended to other disease states and immunological phenotypes. In vitro tests confirmed that a few of the cytomegalovirus-associated TCR beta chains recognize cytomegalovirus antigens. In a later analysis, TCRs clustered in the first cohort were found to also tend to co-occur in the approximately 110 validation repertoires, with around 94% of cluster scores above 0. A later analysis had no HLA typing for the validation cohort, so co-occurrence there was scored across all 120 or so repertoires.

From a lookup of the germline V gene, CDR1 and CDR2 are SGHDT and YYEEEE. Germline trimming: 4 bases from V, 0 bases from J; junction bases outside gene matches: 6. Including cysteine and phenylalanine, the CDR3 has 17 amino acids. CDR3 DNA is the only sequence kept; it has 51 bases, read in frame from the first base. The method behind the library was the immunoSEQ multiplex PCR assay. The study's processing was this. A statistical classification framework was built for diagnosing cytomegalovirus status from the catalog of TCR beta chain sequences. TCRdb's version of the immuneACCESS table is confined to in-frame rearrangements and falls short of the full clone set. An unresolved V gene accounts for under half of the shortfall where checked; the remainder is of unknown origin. The DNA gave D and trimming, while V, J and clone size come from that table. This sample comprises tens of thousands of clones, 80% to 90% of them detected only once. 3.8% of the sample is held by the ten biggest clonotypes.

The donors were included in the validation cohort of 100 to 150 subjects, a group kept apart from the approximately 670-subject first cohort. This clone was detected once. There is no known antigen for this receptor. The input lacks base qualities; no much larger clone sits a single base away. This receptor chain uses TRBV5-6 and TRBJ2-6; 8 junctional bases match TRBD1. The TCR sequence derives from a woman younger than 35 in good health and CMV-seropositive. The specimen sequenced was PBMCs. CDR3 protein: CASSRRTGNSGANVLTF. The DNA sequence is given as TGTGCCAGCAGCAGACGGACAGGGAACTCTGGGGCCAACGTCCTGACTTTC.